The rows below give T cell receptor beta chains drawn from one sample of a study of T cell repertoires in cytomegalovirus infection. No antigens are known for them. TCRdb ran MiXCR on the reads and lists one entry per CDR3 protein. The repertoire holds fewer than 950,000 distinct CDR3 sequences, with approximately 32% as singletons. The specimen was cultured CD8+ T cells from PBMCs, collected from culture after CMV antigen stimulation. The origin of the receptors is a human donor in good health (CMV status not recorded). Some clones in this sample may be carry-over from other donors' samples. The CDR3 runs from the conserved cysteine through the conserved F or W. D genes are given only for firm matches. Expanded clones are given a class, and other clones once, few, many or no size at all.

clone size	J gene	V gene	D gene	CDR3 protein
.	TRBJ2-7	TRBV20-1	TRBD1	CSATYRGMETYEQYF
.	TRBJ2-1	TRBV7-9	.	CASSLDSRYNEQFF
.	TRBJ2-1	TRBV15	.	CATSRGGAYNEQFF
.	TRBJ1-2	TRBV7-9	.	CASTLRGYGGYTF
many	TRBJ1-1	TRBV7-9	.	CASSLDGTEAFF
.	TRBJ2-1	TRBV14	.	CASSPHPSTGEQFF
.	TRBJ1-2	TRBV27	.	CASSAGTGFYGYTF
.	TRBJ2-1	TRBV27	TRBD1	CASSSPPLTGGFDEQFF
.	TRBJ2-5	TRBV5-4	.	CASNPDSRETQYF
few	TRBJ2-2	TRBV4-3	.	CASSQDRPRYTGELFF
.	TRBJ2-1	TRBV15	TRBD1	CVTSSAGGNYNEQFF
few	TRBJ2-1	TRBV27	.	CASNYQGSSYNEQFF
many	TRBJ2-1	TRBV4-1	.	CASSQTGFEQFF
few	TRBJ1-5	TRBV7-9	TRBD1	CASSFRDSPQHF
.	TRBJ2-2	TRBV7-3	.	CASSPTRRGPLGGELFF
.	TRBJ2-2	TRBV12-3/TRBV12-4	TRBD1	CASTGTDDVAGELFF
few	TRBJ2-3	TRBV12-3/TRBV12-4	.	CASSGGPDTQYF
few	TRBJ2-3	TRBV11-2	TRBD2	CASSLRTLTSGGTDTQYF
many	TRBJ1-6	TRBV6-1	TRBD1	CASIDRGQAYNSPLHF
once	TRBJ1-1	TRBV5-1	.	CASSLGKFMNTEAFF
.	TRBJ2-1	TRBV12-3/TRBV12-4	.	CASSLARGPNEQFF
few	TRBJ2-3	TRBV12-3/TRBV12-4	.	CASKKGTDTQYF
.	TRBJ1-2	TRBV2	.	CASSVTGYGGYTF
.	TRBJ2-2	TRBV2	TRBD2	CASGGGLAASDTGELFF
.	TRBJ1-5	TRBV28	.	CASIGNSNQPQHF
many	TRBJ2-3	TRBV5-6	.	CASSLIRGEVDTQYF
.	TRBJ2-5	TRBV20-1	TRBD2	CSHLGRGGNEETQYF
many	TRBJ2-3	TRBV7-8	.	CASSSGRSTDTQYF
.	TRBJ2-3	TRBV2	.	CASSEGGWDRTDTQYF
few	TRBJ2-3	TRBV27	.	CASSLFPGGFSTDTQYF
.	TRBJ2-1	TRBV7-6	.	CASSWDFGGQLYNEQFF
few	TRBJ2-1	TRBV4-2	.	CASSPSDSEQFF